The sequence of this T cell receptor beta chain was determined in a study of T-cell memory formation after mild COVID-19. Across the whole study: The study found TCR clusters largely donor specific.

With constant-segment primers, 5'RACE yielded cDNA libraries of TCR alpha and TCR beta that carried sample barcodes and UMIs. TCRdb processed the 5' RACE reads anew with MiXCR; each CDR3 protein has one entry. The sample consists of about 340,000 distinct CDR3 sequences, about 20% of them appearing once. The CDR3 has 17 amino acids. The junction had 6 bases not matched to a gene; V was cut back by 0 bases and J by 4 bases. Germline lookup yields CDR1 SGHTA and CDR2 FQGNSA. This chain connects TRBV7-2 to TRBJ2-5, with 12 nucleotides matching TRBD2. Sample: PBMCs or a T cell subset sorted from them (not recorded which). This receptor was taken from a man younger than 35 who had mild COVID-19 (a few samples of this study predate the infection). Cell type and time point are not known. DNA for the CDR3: TGTGCCAGCAGCTTAGCCCTACTAGCGGGGGGAGGAGAGACCCAGTACTTC. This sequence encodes CASSLALLAGGGETQYF.